This TCR beta chain was identified during a study of blood T cell repertoires in COVID-19. Assay: immunoSEQ multiplex PCR; the TCRdb copy retains only in-frame clones and omits some. This sample has over 300,000 clones; 90% occur once, and the top ten carry approximately 7%. The sample comprised peripheral blood. The sequence was obtained from a man younger than 35 with active or convalescent COVID-19.

CDR3 bases: TGTGCCAGCAACCGCGGGGTTAGCAATCAGCCCCAGCATTTT. Protein: CASNRGVSNQPQHF. The rearrangement joins TRBV3-1 (or the pseudogene TRBV3-2) to TRBJ1-5, with no clear D. The V gene's germline CDR1 is LGHDT and CDR2 YNNKEL (reference sequence). V lost 7 bases, J lost 0 bases, and 10 bases lay in between. This CDR3 has 14 amino acids.